A selection of T cell receptor beta chains follows, all from one sample in a study of T cells in Graves' hyperthyroidism and ophthalmopathy. TCRdb passed the multiplex PCR reads through MiXCR, listing each CDR3 protein once. The table shows approximately 32,000 distinct CDR3 sequences, with roughly 50% occurring only once. The specimen sequenced was blood. These receptors were taken from a woman between 50 and 59 years old with Graves' hyperthyroidism that later progressed to Graves' ophthalmopathy. Both conserved end residues are part of each CDR3. Each record gives: clone size, D gene, V gene, J gene, CDR3 protein, CDR3 DNA. A D gene is named only where the DNA matches it firmly. A row's size may be missing; if present it is once, few, many or a size class.

clone size: .; D gene: TRBD1; V gene: TRBV12-3/TRBV12-4; J gene: TRBJ1-2; CDR3 protein: CVSSFQGANGYTF; CDR3 DNA: TGTGTCAGCAGTTTCCAGGGGGCGAACGGCTACACCTTC
clone size: medium-sized; D gene: TRBD2; V gene: TRBV7-2; J gene: TRBJ2-7; CDR3 protein: CASRLTSTSFEQYF; CDR3 DNA: TGTGCCAGCAGACTGACTAGCACGAGCTTCGAGCAGTACTTC
clone size: .; D gene: .; V gene: TRBV20-1; J gene: TRBJ2-1; CDR3 protein: CSARELGSTTQQFF; CDR3 DNA: TGCAGTGCTAGGGAGTTGGGGTCCACCACCCAGCAGTTCTTC
clone size: many; D gene: .; V gene: TRBV12-3/TRBV12-4; J gene: TRBJ1-3; CDR3 protein: CASSFRVSGNTIYF; CDR3 DNA: TGTGCCAGCAGTTTCAGGGTCTCTGGAAACACCATATATTTT
clone size: medium-sized; D gene: TRBD1; V gene: TRBV7-6; J gene: TRBJ1-2; CDR3 protein: CASSPGTELRYGYTF; CDR3 DNA: TGTGCCAGCAGCCCCGGGACAGAGTTACGCTATGGCTACACCTTC
clone size: once; D gene: .; V gene: TRBV2; J gene: TRBJ1-2; CDR3 protein: CASTGTPGYTF; CDR3 DNA: TGTGCCAGCACCGGGACACCTGGCTACACCTTC
clone size: many; D gene: .; V gene: TRBV20-1; J gene: TRBJ2-3; CDR3 protein: CSARKVTRGTDTQYF; CDR3 DNA: TGCAGTGCTAGGAAGGTTACCAGGGGAACAGATACGCAGTATTTT
clone size: .; D gene: .; V gene: TRBV5-1; J gene: TRBJ2-7; CDR3 protein: CASSATPQGGPYGQYF; CDR3 DNA: TGCGCCAGCAGCGCGACCCCCCAGGGAGGACCCTACGGGCAGTACTTC
clone size: .; D gene: TRBD2; V gene: TRBV18; J gene: TRBJ2-7; CDR3 protein: CASSPISGRTPEQYF; CDR3 DNA: TGTGCCAGCTCACCAATTAGCGGGAGGACACCTGAGCAGTACTTC
clone size: many; D gene: TRBD2; V gene: TRBV11-3; J gene: TRBJ2-3; CDR3 protein: CASSLGTSGRAGDTQYF; CDR3 DNA: TGTGCCAGCAGCTTGGGGACTAGCGGGAGGGCCGGAGATACGCAGTATTTT
clone size: many; D gene: TRBD1; V gene: TRBV6-5; J gene: TRBJ1-1; CDR3 protein: CASSTNRGQDTEAFF; CDR3 DNA: TGTGCCAGCAGCACGAACAGGGGGCAGGACACTGAAGCTTTCTTT
clone size: few; D gene: TRBD1; V gene: TRBV6-5; J gene: TRBJ2-5; CDR3 protein: CASSYRGTGGTQYF; CDR3 DNA: TGTGCCAGCAGTTACAGGGGGACAGGGGGGACCCAGTACTTC
clone size: many; D gene: .; V gene: TRBV6-5; J gene: TRBJ2-7; CDR3 protein: CASSYSANSYEQYF; CDR3 DNA: TGTGCCAGCAGTTACTCGGCTAACTCCTACGAGCAGTACTTC
clone size: many; D gene: .; V gene: TRBV20-1; J gene: TRBJ2-3; CDR3 protein: CSARDPSGPWDTQYF; CDR3 DNA: TGCAGTGCTAGAGATCCGAGCGGGCCATGGGATACGCAGTATTTT
clone size: many; D gene: TRBD2; V gene: TRBV6-1; J gene: TRBJ2-7; CDR3 protein: CASSEALAGGDEQYF; CDR3 DNA: TGTGCCAGCAGTGAAGCACTAGCGGGAGGTGACGAGCAGTACTTC
clone size: .; D gene: TRBD1; V gene: TRBV9; J gene: TRBJ2-1; CDR3 protein: CASSVWDRGGYNEQFF; CDR3 DNA: TGTGCCAGCAGCGTTTGGGACAGGGGGGGGTACAATGAGCAGTTCTTC
clone size: .; D gene: .; V gene: TRBV7-2; J gene: TRBJ2-7; CDR3 protein: CASSLQGGNQPQQYF; CDR3 DNA: TGTGCCAGCAGCCTACAGGGTGGCAATCAGCCCCAGCAGTACTTC
clone size: many; D gene: TRBD2; V gene: TRBV20-1; J gene: TRBJ2-1; CDR3 protein: CSARDSGAGGPRDEQFF; CDR3 DNA: TGCAGTGCTAGAGATTCTGGAGCGGGAGGCCCACGCGATGAGCAGTTCTTC
clone size: many; D gene: TRBD2; V gene: TRBV4-2; J gene: TRBJ2-1; CDR3 protein: CASSTGTSAKKEQFF; CDR3 DNA: TGTGCCAGCAGCACCGGGACTAGCGCCAAGAAGGAGCAGTTCTTC
clone size: .; D gene: TRBD1; V gene: TRBV15; J gene: TRBJ1-4; CDR3 protein: CATSSLTGGREKLFF; CDR3 DNA: TGTGCCACCAGCAGTCTCACAGGGGGCAGGGAAAAACTGTTTTTT
clone size: many; D gene: .; V gene: TRBV5-1; J gene: TRBJ1-2; CDR3 protein: CASSLGPHGENGYTF; CDR3 DNA: TGCGCCAGCAGCTTGGGGCCTCACGGAGAGAATGGCTACACCTTC
clone size: many; D gene: .; V gene: TRBV12-3/TRBV12-4; J gene: TRBJ2-5; CDR3 protein: CASAVAGRETQYF; CDR3 DNA: TGTGCCAGCGCAGTGGCGGGACGAGAGACCCAGTACTTC
clone size: .; D gene: .; V gene: TRBV9; J gene: TRBJ2-1; CDR3 protein: CASRDTWGTGIHNEQFF; CDR3 DNA: TGTGCCAGCAGAGATACCTGGGGAACAGGGATCCACAATGAGCAGTTCTTC
clone size: .; D gene: TRBD1; V gene: TRBV5-6; J gene: TRBJ1-2; CDR3 protein: CAGSLRQGGGYTF; CDR3 DNA: TGTGCCGGCAGCCTTCGACAGGGGGGTGGCTACACCTTC
clone size: many; D gene: TRBD1; V gene: TRBV7-9; J gene: TRBJ2-7; CDR3 protein: CASSLLQGAYEQYF; CDR3 DNA: TGTGCCAGCAGCTTACTACAGGGGGCCTACGAGCAGTACTTC
clone size: .; D gene: TRBD1; V gene: TRBV7-8; J gene: TRBJ2-3; CDR3 protein: CASSLGQGDGTDTQYF; CDR3 DNA: TGTGCCAGCAGCTTAGGACAGGGGGACGGCACAGATACGCAGTATTTT
clone size: many; D gene: .; V gene: TRBV5-1; J gene: TRBJ2-1; CDR3 protein: CASSLDRDSYNEQFF; CDR3 DNA: TGCGCCAGCAGCTTGGACAGGGACTCCTACAATGAGCAGTTCTTC
clone size: many; D gene: TRBD2; V gene: TRBV5-1; J gene: TRBJ2-5; CDR3 protein: CASSASGTSGRISETQYF; CDR3 DNA: TGCGCCAGCAGCGCCTCCGGGACTAGCGGGAGGATAAGTGAGACCCAGTACTTC
clone size: .; D gene: TRBD1; V gene: TRBV7-6; J gene: TRBJ1-6; CDR3 protein: CASSLSYRGNSPLHF; CDR3 DNA: TGTGCCAGCAGCTTATCGTACAGGGGAAATTCACCCCTCCACTTT
clone size: .; D gene: TRBD1; V gene: TRBV20-1; J gene: TRBJ2-7; CDR3 protein: CSAREQGEEQYF; CDR3 DNA: TGCAGTGCTAGAGAACAGGGGGAAGAGCAGTACTTC
clone size: many; D gene: TRBD1; V gene: TRBV6-6; J gene: TRBJ1-2; CDR3 protein: CASSGPRGRSYGYTF; CDR3 DNA: TGTGCCAGCAGCGGACCCAGGGGGCGCAGCTATGGCTACACCTTC